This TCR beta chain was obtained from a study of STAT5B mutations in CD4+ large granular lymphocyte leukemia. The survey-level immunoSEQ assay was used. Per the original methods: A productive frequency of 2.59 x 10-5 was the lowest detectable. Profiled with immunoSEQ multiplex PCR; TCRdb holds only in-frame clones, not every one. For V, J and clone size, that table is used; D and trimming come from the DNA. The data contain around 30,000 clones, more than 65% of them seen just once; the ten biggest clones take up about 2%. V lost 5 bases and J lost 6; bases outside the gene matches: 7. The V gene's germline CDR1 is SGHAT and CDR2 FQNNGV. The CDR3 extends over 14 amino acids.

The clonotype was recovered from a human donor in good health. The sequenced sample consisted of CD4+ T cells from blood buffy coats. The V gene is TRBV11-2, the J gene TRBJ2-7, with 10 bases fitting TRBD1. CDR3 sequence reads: CASSQPGQGPEQYF. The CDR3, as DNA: TGTGCCAGCAGCCAGCCGGGACAGGGGCCCGAGCAGTACTTC.